The present entry profiles one T cell receptor (beta chain) with its context. A single count supports this clonotype. Its recognized antigen is unknown. No much larger clone exists at a distance of one base, and base qualities are not known. A single read is weak support. Trimming accounts for 1 base at V and 3 bases at J, while the number of junction bases matched to no gene is 4. The CDR3 runs 15 residues from the cysteine to the phenylalanine. The CDR3 DNA has 45 bases and is translated from base 1. The germline V gene (reference sequence) sets CDR1 to DFQATT and CDR2 to SNEGSKA. The data originate from a study of T-cell reconstitution after alpha-beta-depleted transplantation in children (dated by TCRdb to the mid-2010s). A note on the overall study: The study quantitatively tracked T-cell immune reconstitution after TCRalphabeta/CD19-depleted allogeneic hematopoietic cell transplantation in children using TCR repertoire profiling.

Receptor libraries were prepared by PCR. The sequencing machine was an Illumina HiSeq 2500. TCR library preparation used molecular barcoding, with unique molecular identifiers applied to normalize quantification of the TCRbeta repertoire. In TCRdb, the public reads were trimmed at Q25 with fastp and aligned with MiXCR, with productive beta chains retained. Each entry merges the rows of one CDR3 protein and shows their most common DNA and genes. Within this sample are more than 400,000 distinct CDR3 sequences, with roughly 44% of them counted one time only. 27% of the sample rests with the top ten. The paper as a whole reports these results and caveats: The apparently early alphabetaT-cell count recovery about two months after transplant was reportedly dependent on only several hundred rapidly expanded clones derived from non-depleted graft cells. In some patients, the high TCRbeta diversity seen at day 60 was put down to recipient T cells and intrathymic progenitors that had survived conditioning. Over the following months the frequencies of hyperexpanded clones went down, and after one year T-cell counts and TCRbeta diversity were mostly credited to newly produced T cells.

In the paper's terms, the treatment or condition label means: allogeneic hematopoietic cell transplantation with graft depleted of TCRalphabeta T cells and CD19 B cells. The transplant recipients were children given TCRalphabeta/CD19-depleted allogeneic hematopoietic cell grafts. The chain is encoded by TRBV20-1 joined to TRBJ2-5, and 11 junctional nucleotides match TRBD2. This TCR came from a girl aged 2 to 9 with aplastic anemia, due to receive a stem cell transplant. The sequences come from PBMCs, collected before TCRalphabeta/CD19-depleted stem cell transplant. The CDR3 protein: CSARVAGGPKETQYF. Read as DNA, the sequence is TGCAGTGCTAGAGTAGCGGGAGGGCCAAAAGAGACCCAGTACTTC.